The clone carrying this TCR beta chain was seen a few times. This entry is derived from a study of patients and donors after allogeneic stem cell transplantation. Germline V gene data show CDR1 as DFQATT and CDR2 as SNEGSKA (reference sequence). J gave up 8 bases and V 5 bases, and 10 bases lay outside the gene matches. The CDR3 is 14 residues long. Using its own MiXCR run on the RT-PCR reads, TCRdb lists one record per CDR3 protein. This table holds 85,000 to 90,000 distinct CDR3 sequences, roughly 52% found once. This clonotype was obtained from a human donor who was either an allogeneic HSCT recipient or a stem cell or donor lymphocyte infusion donor (not recorded which). It is not recorded whose cells these are; they may come from a transplant donor. This chain joins TRBV20-1 and TRBJ1-4, with 8 bases that match TRBD1. Sample: blood, either unsorted or a sorted T cell fraction (not recorded which). CDR3: CSARLDRGGEKLFF. The CDR3 bases are TGCAGTGCTCGACTAGACAGGGGTGGAGAAAAACTGTTTTTT.